The rows below give T cell receptor beta chains drawn from one sample of a study of shared clonotypes between healthy human individuals. Measured with immunoSEQ multiplex PCR; TCRdb has only the in-frame clones, and not every one. This sample has over a million clones, with around 82% found just once. The sample comprised memory CD4+ T cells from PBMCs. The receptors derive from a man between 18 and 35 years old in good health. Some clones in this sample may be carry-over from other donors' samples. Both conserved end residues are part of each CDR3. The D gene is left open where the match is weak. The listing skips clone size in some rows; elsewhere it reads once, few, many or a size class.

cdr3_aa cdr3_nt d_call j_call clone_size v_call
CASSIRGRGQGTGSNQPQHF TGTGCCAGTAGTATCCGTGGGAGGGGGCAAGGCACGGGGAGCAATCAGCCCCAGCATTTT TRBD1 TRBJ1-5 NA TRBV19
CASSSSGRGAKNIQYF TGTGCCAGCAGTTCGTCAGGGAGAGGGGCCAAAAACATTCAGTACTTC NA TRBJ2-4 NA TRBV6-6
CASSLAPGGNGNTIYF TGCGCCAGCAGCTTGGCGCCAGGGGGTAACGGAAACACCATATATTTT TRBD1 TRBJ1-3 NA TRBV5-1
CASSAPGETQYF TGTGCCAGCAGTGCCCCTGGAGAGACCCAGTACTTC NA TRBJ2-5 NA TRBV2
CASSLIASSYEQYF TGTGCCAGCAGTTTAATAGCGAGCTCCTACGAGCAGTACTTC NA TRBJ2-7 once TRBV28
CVRSPTPGGPANQPQHF TGTGTCAGAAGCCCCACCCCAGGGGGCCCCGCCAATCAGCCCCAGCATTTT NA TRBJ1-5 NA TRBV7-5
CASSRLAGGANTGELFF TGTGCCAGCAGTCGACTAGCGGGAGGGGCGAACACCGGGGAGCTGTTTTTT TRBD2 TRBJ2-2 NA TRBV7-9
CASSEPRGKYQETQYF TGTGCCAGCAGTGAACCCAGGGGCAAGTACCAAGAGACCCAGTACTTC NA TRBJ2-5 NA TRBV6-1
CASSLWTGNTIYF TGCGCCAGCAGCTTGTGGACTGGAAACACCATATATTTT NA TRBJ1-3 NA TRBV5-1
CASSLSDPGNAFF TGTGCCAGCAGCTTGTCTGACCCAGGGAATGCTTTCTTT NA TRBJ1-1 NA TRBV5-5
CASMVDTEAFF TGTGCCAGCATGGTGGACACTGAAGCTTTCTTT NA TRBJ1-1 NA TRBV2
CASSLDRYVNEQFF TGTGCCAGCAGCTTAGATCGGTATGTAAATGAGCAGTTCTTC NA TRBJ2-1 NA TRBV11-3
CAWSVYFFGQDTGELFF TGTGCCTGGAGTGTATATTTTTTTGGGCAGGACACCGGGGAGCTGTTTTTT NA TRBJ2-2 NA TRBV30
CASSTGSANTGELFF TGTGCCAGTAGTACTGGTAGCGCGAACACCGGGGAGCTGTTTTTT NA TRBJ2-2 NA TRBV19
CASSEAIWRREQYF TGTGCCAGCAGTGAAGCAATATGGAGACGGGAGCAGTACTTC NA TRBJ2-7 NA TRBV2
CASRKQGNTGELFF TGTGCCAGCAGGAAACAGGGGAACACCGGGGAGCTGTTTTTT NA TRBJ2-2 NA TRBV6-5
CASRHRDSFRETQYF TGTGCCAGCAGACACAGGGATAGTTTCCGAGAGACCCAGTACTTC NA TRBJ2-5 NA TRBV6-5
CASSLRRSSGELFF TGCGCCAGCAGCTTGAGGCGCTCGTCCGGGGAGCTGTTTTTT NA TRBJ2-2 NA TRBV5-1
CASSPKTSGRGSEQYF TGTGCCAGCTCACCCAAGACTAGCGGGAGGGGGAGCGAGCAGTACTTC TRBD2 TRBJ2-7 NA TRBV18
CASSLFGRALSTDTQYF TGTGCCAGCTCACTTTTCGGGAGGGCCCTCAGCACAGATACGCAGTATTTT TRBD2 TRBJ2-3 NA TRBV18
CASSPFQALNEKLFF TGTGCCAGCTCACCTTTCCAGGCCCTTAATGAAAAACTGTTTTTT NA TRBJ1-4 few TRBV18
CASRQGTSVSPWETQYF TGTGCCAGCAGACAAGGGACTAGCGTTTCTCCCTGGGAGACCCAGTACTTC TRBD2 TRBJ2-5 few TRBV2
CASSPGQGGHTQYF TGTGCCAGCAGCCCGGGACAGGGCGGGCATACGCAGTATTTT TRBD1 TRBJ2-3 few TRBV5-6
CASSFGGRDEAFF TGTGCCAGCAGCTTCGGCGGTCGGGATGAAGCTTTCTTT NA TRBJ1-1 NA TRBV5-6
CASIQAGQGISYEQYF TGTGCCAGCATCCAGGCCGGGCAGGGGATCTCCTACGAGCAGTACTTC NA TRBJ2-7 NA TRBV28
CASSGSGAPYNEQFF TGCGCCAGCAGCGGGAGCGGGGCTCCCTACAATGAGCAGTTCTTC TRBD2 TRBJ2-1 NA TRBV5-1
CASSQIGTGGGNTIYF TGCGCCAGCAGCCAGATCGGGACAGGGGGCGGAAACACCATATATTTT TRBD1 TRBJ1-3 NA TRBV4-1